The 24 T cell receptor beta chains in this list originate from one sample, sequenced in a study of blood T cell repertoires in COVID-19. Some clones are missing from TCRdb's copy, which holds only in-frame ones; the method was immunoSEQ multiplex PCR. The sample consists of about 130,000 clones, roughly 89% of them appearing once. Sequenced: peripheral blood. These receptor sequences come from a middle-aged man with active or convalescent COVID-19.

Concerning this clone itself: This sample also contains other DNA sequences that code for the same CDR3. The chain links TRBV7-2 to TRBJ2-7; no definite D call. In germline, CDR1 is SGHTA, CDR2 FQGNSA. The CDR3 totals 11 residues. Deletions cut 4 bases from V and 2 bases from J, with 3 bases between. The CDR3 bases are TGTGCCAGCAGCTCCGCCTACGAGCAGTACTTC. Translating it yields CASSSAYEQYF. Based on the CDR3 plus reference TRBV7-2 and TRBJ2-7, the full variable domain is GAGVSQSPSNKVTEKGKDVELRCDPISGHTALYWYRQSLGQGLEFLIYFQGNSAPDKSGLPSDRFSAERTGGSVSTLTIQRTQQEDSAVYLCASSSAYEQYFGPGTRLTVT.

The gene calls are TRBV5-5 and TRBJ2-5, with 7 positions matching TRBD2. Per the germline V gene, CDR1 is SGHKS and CDR2 is YYEKEE (reference sequence). Trimming at V came to 5 bases and at J to 3 bases, leaving 7 bases not matched to a gene. The CDR3 consists of 14 residues. As DNA, the CDR3 is TGTGCCAGCAGGTCTGGGAGGGTGGAAGAGACCCAGTACTTC. Translation: CASRSGRVEETQYF.

V and J are TRBV14 and TRBJ2-1, with 13 bases that match TRBD2. Looked up from germline, CDR1 is SGHDN and CDR2 is FVKESK. This CDR3 is built from 17 residues. V trimming: 4 bases; J trimming: 7 bases; junction bases outside the gene matches: 10. The CDR3 loop is CASSPGTSGDLRNEQFF. The CDR3 DNA is TGTGCCAGCAGCCCCGGGACTAGCGGGGACCTCCGGAATGAGCAGTTCTTC.

The chain uses TRBV27 and TRBJ2-7, with 7 bases matching TRBD1. Germline trimming cut 0 bases from V and 2 bases from J; bases unmatched to any gene: 4. CDR1 is MNHEY and CDR2 is SMNVEV in the germline V gene (reference sequence). The CDR3 is made up of 15 amino acids. CDR3 amino acids: CASSLSGDRPYEQYF. The CDR3 region has the DNA TGTGCCAGCAGTTTATCGGGGGACAGACCCTACGAGCAGTACTTC.

The chain combines TRBV5-4 with TRBJ2-1; D gene ambiguous. V gave up 0 bases and J gave up 7 bases, with 8 bases separating them. CDR1 is SGHNT, CDR2 YYREEE, per germline (reference sequence). The CDR3 sequence is 13 residues long. This chain's CDR3 is CASSLASVNEQFF. In DNA form, the CDR3 reads TGTGCCAGCAGCTTGGCCTCTGTTAATGAGCAGTTCTTC. Full variable domain (remainder filled in from reference TRBV5-4 and TRBJ2-1): ETGVTQSPTHLIKTRGQQVTLRCSSQSGHNTVSWYQQALGQGPQFIFQYYREEENGRGNFPPRFSGLQFPNYSSELNVNALELDDSALYLCASSLASVNEQFFGPGTRLTVL.

Regarding this clone: Other DNA sequences in this sample translate to the same CDR3. The CDR3, as DNA: TGTGCCTGGGGGACAGGGAGCTACGAGCAGTACTTC. Its translation: CAWGTGSYEQYF. The chain couples TRBV30 to TRBJ2-7; 9 positions agree with TRBD1. The V gene end was trimmed by 5 bases and the J gene end by 3 bases; junction bases not matched to a gene: 2. CDR1 and CDR2 (germline): GTSNPN, SVGIG (reference sequence). This CDR3 is 12 amino acids long.

J is TRBJ2-7 and V is TRBV9; TRBD2 aligns across 10 bases. J gave up 3 bases and V 0 bases, and 9 bases lay outside the gene matches. The germline gives CDR1 SGDLS, CDR2 YYNGEE. The CDR3 consists of 17 residues. CDR3 loop: CASSVAPGTSGIYEQYF. The DNA of the CDR3 is TGTGCCAGCAGCGTAGCCCCGGGCACTAGCGGGATCTACGAGCAGTACTTC.

This clone has more than one count but fewer than ten. The chain is built from TRBV9 and TRBJ2-3; 7 bases match TRBD2. With V trimmed by 4 bases and J by 6 bases, 8 bases remained unmatched. CDR1 and CDR2 from the germline V gene are SGDLS and YYNGEE. This CDR3 contains 14 residues. Here the CDR3 DNA reads TGTGCCAGCAGCCCATTAGCGGGCGGGGATACGCAGTATTTT. It codes for CASSPLAGGDTQYF.

The chain combines TRBV5-1 with TRBJ1-1; no reliable D call. V lost 0 bases, J lost 1 base, and 7 bases lay in between. The length of the CDR3 is 14 residues. Per germline, CDR1 SGHRS and CDR2 YFSETQ. CDR3 sequence: CASSLGLTNTEAFF. The CDR3 DNA is TGCGCCAGCAGCTTGGGACTCACGAACACTGAAGCTTTCTTT.

In its sample, this clone was seen once. The J gene is TRBJ2-2, the V gene TRBV5-1, with D maybe TRBD2 (5 bases). Trimming stripped 3 bases from V and 7 bases from J, with 10 bases between. Germline V gene lookup returns CDR1 SGHRS and CDR2 YFSETQ. CDR3 length equals 13 residues. CDR3 DNA sequence: TGCGCCAGCAGCTCAGCGGTCGGCGGGGAGCTGTTTTTT. The encoded protein is CASSSAVGGELFF.

This chain uses TRBV24-1 with TRBJ2-1, with 10 bases matching TRBD2. The CDR3 is 15 residues long. Germline CDR1 KGHDR, CDR2 SFDVKD. Germline trimming cut 3 bases from V and 7 bases from J; bases unmatched to any gene: 5. In DNA form, the CDR3 reads TGTGCCACCAGTGATGCTAGCGGGGGTAGGAATGAGCAGTTCTTC. Amino acids: CATSDASGGRNEQFF.

The chain joins TRBV6-5 to TRBJ1-2, with D perhaps TRBD1 (5 bases). The CDR3 extends over 13 amino acids. Deletions cut 0 bases from V and 7 bases from J, with 9 bases between. Looked up from germline, CDR1 is MNHEY and CDR2 is SVGAGI. Written as DNA, the CDR3 is TGTGCCAGCAGTTACTCCCGGGGGGGTGGCTACACCTTC. This translates into CASSYSRGGGYTF.

The chain has TRBV6-6 and TRBJ2-1; perhaps TRBD1 as D (6 bases). Germline CDR1 MNHNY, CDR2 SVGAGI (reference sequence). The CDR3 totals 15 residues. V was shortened by 6 bases and J by 0 bases, with 12 bases between the two germline ends. CDR3 nucleotide sequence: TGTGCCAGCAGCCCTAGGGGGAGCTCCTACAATGAGCAGTTCTTC. It codes for CASSPRGSSYNEQFF.

CDR3 DNA: TGTGCCAGCAGTTCCGCGGGAGGGCCATACGAGCAGTACTTC. It codes for CASSSAGGPYEQYF. V and J are TRBV28 and TRBJ2-7, with TRBD2 identical over 9 bases. V shed 4 bases, J shed 4 bases, and the junction held 5 bases outside the gene matches. The length of the CDR3 is 14 residues. Per germline, CDR1 MDHEN and CDR2 SYDVKM.

V is TRBV24-1 and J is TRBJ1-4; a possible D gene is TRBD1 (5 bases). This CDR3 contains 12 residues. Germline V gene sequence: CDR1 KGHDR, CDR2 SFDVKD. The ends were cut back, 3 bases at V and 8 bases at J, with 6 bases in the middle. CDR3 loop: CATSDGGEKLFF. The CDR3 DNA is TGTGCCACCAGTGATGGGGGGGAAAAACTGTTTTTT.

In nucleotides, the CDR3 is TGTGCTAGTGGTTTGGCCCGGGGGGGAACAAGCAATCAGCCCCAGCATTTT. This encodes CASGLARGGTSNQPQHF. This chain connects TRBV12-5 to TRBJ1-5, with D perhaps matching TRBD1 (5 bases). The CDR3 is made up of 17 amino acids. V was shortened by 1 base and J by 1 base, with 14 bases between the two germline ends. Germline CDR1 LGHNT, CDR2 FRNRAP.

The chain recombines TRBV29-1 with TRBJ2-2; 8 nucleotides agree with TRBD1. Germline lookup yields CDR1 SQVTM and CDR2 ANQGSEA. V gave up 7 bases and J gave up 4 bases; unmatched junction bases: 5. The CDR3 totals 13 residues. This chain's CDR3 is CSAGQGPTGELFF. The CDR3 bases are TGCAGCGCCGGACAGGGACCCACCGGGGAGCTGTTTTTT.

The V gene is TRBV5-5, the J gene TRBJ2-7; a possible D gene is TRBD1 (5 bases). Germline lookup yields CDR1 SGHKS and CDR2 YYEKEE (reference sequence). Trimming cost V 0 bases and J 2 bases, with 12 bases left between them. The CDR3 runs 15 residues. CDR3 nucleotide sequence: TGTGCCAGCAGCTTGGTGCCCCAGGGCACCTACGAGCAGTACTTC. As protein: CASSLVPQGTYEQYF.

This clone was counted once. V is TRBV30 and J is TRBJ2-2, with D tentatively TRBD2 (5 bases). V was clipped by 8 bases and J by 2 bases, with 12 bases between them. The CDR3 consists of 13 residues. Germline V gives CDR1 GTSNPN, CDR2 SVGIG (reference sequence). The CDR3 is CAAGWTNTGELFF. CDR3 DNA: TGTGCCGCGGGCTGGACCAACACCGGGGAGCTGTTTTTT.

The V gene is TRBV19, the J gene TRBJ1-1; no definite D call. Germline CDR1 reads LNHDA; CDR2 reads SQIVND (reference sequence). The germline V and J ends were trimmed by 3 bases and 7 bases, with 18 bases remaining between them. The CDR3 loop spans 15 amino acids. In nucleotides, the CDR3 is TGTGCCAGTAGTATTAATATCGGGGAGCCCCTTGAAGCTTTCTTT. Protein: CASSINIGEPLEAFF. The whole variable domain, filled in from reference TRBV19 and TRBJ1-1, reads DGGITQSPKYLFRKEGQNVTLSCEQNLNHDAMYWYRQDPGQGLRLIYYSQIVNDFQKGDIAEGYSVSREKKESFPLTVTSAQKNPTAFYLCASSINIGEPLEAFFGQGTRLTVV.

In this sample, this clone turned up once. The V gene is TRBV2, the J gene TRBJ2-2; 10 nucleotides align to TRBD2. This CDR3 region has 19 residues. The junction had 9 bases not matched to a gene; V was cut back by 2 bases and J by 0 bases. Germline V gene sequence: CDR1 SNHLY, CDR2 FYNNEI. Here the CDR3 reads CASSEISLAGGANTGELFF. CDR3 sequence (DNA): TGTGCCAGCAGTGAAATCTCCTTAGCGGGGGGCGCGAACACCGGGGAGCTGTTTTTT. Complete variable domain (other parts from reference TRBV2 and TRBJ2-2): EPEVTQTPSHQVTQMGQEVILRCVPISNHLYFYWYRQILGQKVEFLVSFYNNEISEKSEIFDDQFSVERPDGSNFTLKIRSTKLEDSAMYFCASSEISLAGGANTGELFFGEGSRLTVL.

This clone was seen a single time. This chain joins TRBV7-2 and TRBJ2-7; D unclear. The germline V and J ends were trimmed by 5 bases and 2 bases, with 10 bases remaining between them. This CDR3 region has 13 residues. Per the germline V gene, CDR1 is SGHTA and CDR2 is FQGNSA. The CDR3 nucleotides read TGTGCCAGCAGCCCTCAGATTACCTACGAGCAGTACTTC. Protein sequence: CASSPQITYEQYF. The full variable domain, its missing parts supplied by reference TRBV7-2 and TRBJ2-7, is GAGVSQSPSNKVTEKGKDVELRCDPISGHTALYWYRQSLGQGLEFLIYFQGNSAPDKSGLPSDRFSAERTGGSVSTLTIQRTQQEDSAVYLCASSPQITYEQYFGPGTRLTVT.

This chain links TRBV24-1 with TRBJ1-4; 9 bases are shared with TRBD1. CDR1 is KGHDR, CDR2 SFDVKD, per germline. The CDR3 has 14 residues. V lost 8 bases and J lost 8; bases outside the gene matches: 8. Written as DNA, the CDR3 is TGTGCCACCATTGAGGGACAGGGTAACGAAAAACTGTTTTTT. Amino acid sequence: CATIEGQGNEKLFF.

The chain has TRBV20-1 and TRBJ1-5; D remains unclear. The CDR3 has 14 residues. Germline CDR1 reads DFQATT; CDR2 reads SNEGSKA (reference sequence). V was shortened by 3 bases and J by 1 base, with 10 bases between the two germline ends. The chain's CDR3 is CSASKGGSNQPQHF. The CDR3 DNA reads TGCAGTGCTAGTAAGGGAGGGAGCAATCAGCCCCAGCATTTT.